This passage covers 24 T cell receptor beta chains from one sample sequenced in a study of CD8+CD57+ T cells in acquired aplastic anemia. It was genomic DNA that served as the template for profiling TCR beta VDJ and CDR3. From the reads, TCRdb called clonotypes with MiXCR, one entry per CDR3 protein. The profile shows about 470,000 distinct CDR3 sequences, around 30% of them singletons. An expansion of CD8+CD57+ cells by flow cytometry had been shown in patients chosen for sequencing. Sequenced: sorted CD4+, CD8+, or CD8+CD57+ T cells (not recorded which) from PBMCs. The receptor source for this set is a human donor with aplastic anemia.

This clonotype came up a few times. V is TRBV5-5 and J is TRBJ2-3; either TRBD1 or TRBD2 may fit D (5 bases each). Germline CDR1 and CDR2: SGHKS and YYEKEE (reference sequence). This CDR3 comprises 15 residues. V was shortened by 4 bases and J by 3 bases, with 15 bases between the two germline ends. Here the CDR3 DNA reads TGTGCCAGCAGCGAACGGGGCAGGGAAACAGATACGCAGTATTTT. The encoded protein is CASSERGRETDTQYF. Filled out from reference TRBV5-5 and TRBJ2-3, the complete variable domain reads DAGVTQSPTHLIKTRGQQVTLRCSPISGHKSVSWYQQVLGQGPQFIFQYYEKEERGRGNFPDRFSARQFPNYSSELNVNALLLGDSALYLCASSERGRETDTQYFGPGTRLTVL.

The chain carries TRBV5-1 and TRBJ2-5; D may be TRBD1 (7 bases). The V end lost 4 bases, the J end lost 4 bases, and 17 bases lay between the germline ends. Germline V lookup: CDR1 SGHRS, CDR2 YFSETQ. CDR3 length equals 15 residues. The CDR3 sequence: CASSLRTGGGETQYF. The DNA for the CDR3 is TGCGCCAGCAGCCTCCGGACAGGAGGGGGAGAGACCCAGTACTTC.

In its sample, this clonotype was seen a few times. V is TRBV14 and J is TRBJ2-1; 9 nucleotides line up with TRBD2. The germline V gene encodes CDR1 SGHDN and CDR2 FVKESK. The CDR3 has 17 residues. The V and J ends lost 2 bases and 5 bases, in that order; junction bases with no gene match: 10. CDR3: CASSQIPGLARDNEQFF. The CDR3 DNA is TGTGCCAGCAGCCAAATACCCGGACTAGCGCGTGACAATGAGCAGTTCTTC.

The V gene is TRBV2, the J gene TRBJ2-5, with D unclear. V dropped 4 bases and J dropped 1 base, with 7 bases sitting between them. Per the germline V gene, CDR1 is SNHLY and CDR2 is FYNNEI. The CDR3 consists of 13 residues. The CDR3 sequence is CASSGAAQETQYF. As DNA, the CDR3 is TGTGCCAGCAGTGGGGCAGCCCAAGAGACCCAGTACTTC. Full variable domain (remainder filled in from reference TRBV2 and TRBJ2-5): EPEVTQTPSHQVTQMGQEVILRCVPISNHLYFYWYRQILGQKVEFLVSFYNNEISEKSEIFDDQFSVERPDGSNFTLKIRSTKLEDSAMYFCASSGAAQETQYFGPGTRLLVL.

This clonotype showed up many times. V usage is TRBV20-1 and J usage is TRBJ2-3, with no clear D. V shed 3 bases and J shed 0 bases, with 13 bases lying between them. Per the germline V gene, CDR1 is DFQATT and CDR2 is SNEGSKA (reference sequence). The CDR3 loop spans 15 amino acids. CDR3 bases: TGCAGTGCTAGTACCAGGCAAACTAGCACAGATACGCAGTATTTT. It is translated as CSASTRQTSTDTQYF.

Turning to this clonotype: At one boundary the junction diverges from the germline segment, which might be a read error. This chain links TRBV7-2 with TRBJ2-7, with 8 bases fitting TRBD1. CDR1 and CDR2 from the germline V gene are SGHTA and FQGNSA. This CDR3 is built from 14 residues. The CDR3 coding sequence is TGTGCCAGCAGCTCCCGACAGGGGTTTTACGAGCGGTACTTC. Translated: CASSSRQGFYERYF.

This sequence joins TRBV20-1 and TRBJ2-3; D might be TRBD2 (5 bases). The CDR3 contains 14 residues. V gave up 5 bases and J gave up 6 bases, with 18 bases separating them. Germline CDR1 and CDR2: DFQATT and SNEGSKA (reference sequence). The CDR3: CSAPLDGVGDTQYF. CDR3 sequence (DNA): TGCAGTGCTCCGCTGGACGGGGTCGGTGATACGCAGTATTTT.

This chain uses TRBV10-2 with TRBJ1-2, with TRBD1 matching 9 bases. Losses at the gene ends were 9 bases for V and 2 bases for J; bases not matched to a gene: 10. Looked up from germline, CDR1 is WSHSY and CDR2 is SAAADI. This CDR3 region has 15 residues. DNA of the CDR3: TGCGCCAGTATGGGCCATGGACAGGGGAACTATGGCTACACCTTC. Translation: CASMGHGQGNYGYTF.

V and J are TRBV7-3 and TRBJ2-2, with a weak D call TRBD2 (5 bases). The CDR3 contains 15 residues. Trimming removed 5 bases at V and 3 bases at J, with 13 bases between. The germline gives CDR1 SGHTA, CDR2 FQGTGA. CDR3 sequence: CASSPQTSDTGELFF. CDR3 bases: TGTGCCAGCAGCCCACAAACTAGTGACACCGGGGAGCTGTTTTTT.

J is TRBJ1-2 and V is TRBV7-2; D call uncertain. Germline V lookup: CDR1 SGHTA, CDR2 FQGNSA. This CDR3 comprises 13 residues. V was shortened by 4 bases and J by 3 bases, with 9 bases between the two germline ends. CDR3 DNA sequence: TGTGCCAGCAGCTCCCGATGGGACTATGGCTACACCTTC. This translates into CASSSRWDYGYTF.

This clonotype was detected many times. The chain carries TRBV19 and TRBJ2-5; tentatively, D is TRBD1 or TRBD2 (5 bases each). CDR1 is LNHDA and CDR2 is SQIVND in the germline V gene (reference sequence). The CDR3 has 14 amino acids. The ends were cut back, 4 bases at V and 4 bases at J, with 13 bases in the middle. Here the CDR3 DNA reads TGTGCCAGTAGTACCTCCGGGACCGGAGAGACCCAGTACTTC. Translated: CASSTSGTGETQYF. Supplemented by reference TRBV19 and TRBJ2-5, the full variable domain reads DGGITQSPKYLFRKEGQNVTLSCEQNLNHDAMYWYRQDPGQGLRLIYYSQIVNDFQKGDIAEGYSVSREKKESFPLTVTSAQKNPTAFYLCASSTSGTGETQYFGPGTRLLVL.

In the case of this clonotype: This clone may be a read error of a much larger clone one base away. The CDR3 does not close with the conserved phenylalanine or tryptophan, likely indicating a read error. This rearrangement joins TRBV20-1 to TRBJ2-7; 7 bases align to TRBD1. CDR3 length: 13 residues. J gave up 6 bases and V 1 base, and 6 bases lay outside the gene matches. Germline V gene data show CDR1 as DFQATT and CDR2 as SNEGSKA (reference sequence). CDR3 amino acids: CSARGQGQGEQYL. Here the CDR3 DNA reads TGCAGTGCTAGAGGACAGGGTCAAGGCGAGCAGTACCTC.

Concerning this clonotype itself: A much larger clonotype is one base distant, so this may be a read error. J is TRBJ1-2 and V is TRBV2; 8 bases line up with TRBD1. This CDR3 is built from 13 residues. After removal of 6 bases from V and 4 bases from J, the junction contained 4 bases not matched to a gene. Per the germline V gene, CDR1 is SNHLY and CDR2 is FYNNEI. This CDR3 reads CASSSGGGYGYTF. The CDR3 bases are TGTGCCAGCAGCTCAGGGGGCGGCTATGGCTACACCTTC. The full variable domain, rest sourced from reference TRBV2 and TRBJ1-2, is EPEVTQTPSHQVTQMGQEVILRCVPISNHLYFYWYRQILGQKVEFLVSFYNNEISEKSEIFDDQFSVERPDGSNFTLKIRSTKLEDSAMYFCASSSGGGYGYTFGSGTRLTVV.

This clonotype was picked up many times. This sequence joins TRBV19 and TRBJ1-2, with a weak D call TRBD1 (5 bases). Trimming took 3 bases from V and 8 from J, leaving 10 bases between them. The germline CDR1 and CDR2 sequences are LNHDA and SQIVND (reference sequence). The CDR3 loop spans 12 amino acids. CDR3 loop: CASSMGLGGYTF. CDR3 DNA sequence: TGTGCCAGTAGTATGGGGCTCGGAGGCTACACCTTC.

In this sample, this clonotype turned up a few times. V gene TRBV7-6 combines with J gene TRBJ2-2, with 8 bases matching TRBD1. V dropped 5 bases and J dropped 7; count of bases not matched to a gene: 9. Germline CDR1 and CDR2: SGHVS and FNYEAQ. The CDR3 has 15 residues. The CDR3 DNA follows: TGTGCCAGCAGCGAAGGACAGGGAATGAGCGGGGAGCTGTTTTTT. Translating it yields CASSEGQGMSGELFF.

This clonotype was seen just once. One end of the junction does not line up with germline, which may come from a read error. The rearrangement links TRBV2 to TRBJ2-7; 7 bases match TRBD1. The CDR3 totals 16 residues. Germline V gene sequence: CDR1 SNHLY, CDR2 FYNNEI. The CDR3 spells CASGEYGRGFSYEQYF. The DNA of the CDR3 is TGTGCCAGCGGTGAATATGGCAGGGGGTTTTCCTACGAGCAGTACTTC.

The sample holds a few counts of this clonotype. The J gene is TRBJ2-1, the V gene TRBV10-3; 8 bases are shared with TRBD2. V dropped 10 bases and J dropped 2; count of bases not matched to a gene: 7. Germline CDR1 and CDR2: ENHRY and SYGVKD. The CDR3 length is 14 residues. CDR3 loop: CASRGSGTYNEQFF. The CDR3 DNA follows: TGTGCCAGTCGTGGTAGCGGGACCTACAATGAGCAGTTCTTC.

This clonotype has ten or more counts. The J gene is TRBJ1-2, the V gene TRBV14, with D unresolved. Germline CDR1 and CDR2: SGHDN and FVKESK. The CDR3 covers 14 residues. The V end lost 3 bases, the J end lost 5 bases, and 13 bases lay between the germline ends. The CDR3 loop is CASSQSRPTYGYTF. The CDR3 DNA is TGTGCCAGCAGCCAGAGCAGACCCACGTATGGCTACACCTTC.

This clonotype has ten or more counts. V usage is TRBV20-1 and J usage is TRBJ1-2; tentatively, D is TRBD1 (5 bases). Germline CDR1 reads DFQATT; CDR2 reads SNEGSKA (reference sequence). V was pared by 3 bases and J by 6 bases, with 14 bases between. The CDR3 length is 13 residues. CDR3 region: CSARSQGKDGYTF. CDR3 nucleotides: TGCAGTGCTAGGTCGCAGGGAAAGGATGGCTACACCTTC.

The CDR3 reads CARGTSGGIDEQFF. DNA for the CDR3: TGTGCTAGAGGAACTAGCGGGGGGATTGATGAGCAGTTCTTC. This chain uses TRBV25-1 with TRBJ2-1; TRBD2 matches 12 bases. The CDR3 extends over 14 amino acids. Per the germline V gene, CDR1 is MGHDK and CDR2 is SYGVNS. The full variable domain, completed using reference TRBV25-1 and TRBJ2-1, is EADIYQTPRYLVIGTGKKITLECSQTMGHDKMYWYQQDPGMELHLIHYSYGVNSTEKGDLSSESTVSRIRTEHFPLTLESARPSHTSQYLCARGTSGGIDEQFFGPGTRLTVL.

The chain joins TRBV15 to TRBJ2-1; D may be TRBD1 or TRBD2 (6 bases each). CDR1 is LNHNV and CDR2 is YYDKDF in the germline V gene (reference sequence). This CDR3 region has 15 residues. V was pared by 1 base and J by 7 bases, with 14 bases between. Here the CDR3 reads CATSRGGGGVNEQFF. DNA of the CDR3: TGTGCCACCAGCAGAGGAGGGGGAGGTGTGAATGAGCAGTTCTTC. Full variable domain (rest looked up from reference TRBV15 and TRBJ2-1): DAMVIQNPRYQVTQFGKPVTLSCSQTLNHNVMYWYQQKSSQAPKLLFHYYDKDFNNEADTPDNFQSRRPNTSFCFLDIRSPGLGDTAMYLCATSRGGGGVNEQFFGPGTRLTVL.

V gene TRBV30 combines with J gene TRBJ1-1; D is possibly TRBD1 (5 bases). Germline assignment: CDR1 GTSNPN and CDR2 SVGIG (reference sequence). The CDR3 covers 12 residues. V was pared by 3 bases and J by 5 bases, with 10 bases between. The DNA of the CDR3 is TGTGCCTGGAGCTCAGGGCGGACTGAAGCTTTCTTT. Encoded protein: CAWSSGRTEAFF. Based on the CDR3 plus reference TRBV30 and TRBJ1-1, the full variable domain is SQTIHQWPATLVQPVGSPLSLECTVEGTSNPNLYWYRQAAGRGLQLLFYSVGIGQISSEVPQNLSASRPQDRQFILSSKKLLLSDSGFYLCAWSSGRTEAFFGQGTRLTVV.

This sequence joins TRBV19 and TRBJ1-6; maybe TRBD1 (5 bases). CDR3 size: 11 residues. Germline V gene lookup returns CDR1 LNHDA and CDR2 SQIVND (reference sequence). V lost 10 bases, J lost 10 bases, and 11 bases lay in between. CDR3 DNA sequence: TGTGCCACTTCACAGGACTCACCCCTCCACTTT. It codes for CATSQDSPLHF.

This chain connects TRBV6-1 to TRBJ1-1; D may be TRBD1 (5 bases). The CDR3 is made up of 13 amino acids. CDR1 is MNHNS, CDR2 SASEGT, per germline. With 7 bases removed from V and 5 bases from J, the gap between germline ends came to 14 bases. CDR3 amino acids: CASNRGTWTEAFF. CDR3 nucleotides: TGTGCCAGCAATCGGGGGACGTGGACTGAAGCTTTCTTT.